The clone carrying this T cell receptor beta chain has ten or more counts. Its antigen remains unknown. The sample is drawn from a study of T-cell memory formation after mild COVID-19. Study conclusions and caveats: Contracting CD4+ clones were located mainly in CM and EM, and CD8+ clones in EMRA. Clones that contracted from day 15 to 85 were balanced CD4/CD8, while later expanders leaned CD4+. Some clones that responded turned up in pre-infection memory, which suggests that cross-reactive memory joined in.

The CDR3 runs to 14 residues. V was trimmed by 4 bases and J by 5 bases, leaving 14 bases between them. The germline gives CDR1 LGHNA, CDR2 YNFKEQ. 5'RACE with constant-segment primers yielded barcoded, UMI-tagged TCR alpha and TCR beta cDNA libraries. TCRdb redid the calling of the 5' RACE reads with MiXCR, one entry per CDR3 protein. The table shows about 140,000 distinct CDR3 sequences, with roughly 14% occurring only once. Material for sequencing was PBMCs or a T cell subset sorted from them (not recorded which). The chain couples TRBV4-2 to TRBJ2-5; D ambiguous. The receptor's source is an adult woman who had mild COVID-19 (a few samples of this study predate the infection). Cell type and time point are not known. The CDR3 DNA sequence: TGTGCCAGCAGCCGAGGCGAGCGCCGGGAGACCCAGTACTTC. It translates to CASSRGERRETQYF.